The 26 T cell receptor beta chains below come from one sample, sequenced in a study of blood T cells in healthy people across ages. A second about 6 to 11 cycle PCR used barcoded and J-beta primers. A single record per CDR3 protein comes from TCRdb applying MiXCR to the 5' RACE reads. The sample has around 800,000 distinct CDR3 sequences; 53% are singletons. Specimen: blood. The receptors come from an elderly man in good health.

The rearrangement links TRBV4-1 to TRBJ2-3, with D maybe TRBD1 (7 bases). Trimming stripped 1 base from V and 14 bases from J, with 31 bases between. The CDR3 has 18 residues. The V gene's germline CDR1 is MGHRA and CDR2 YSYEKL. CDR3 nucleotide sequence: TGCGCCAGCAGCCAAGCTCTAACTCAGGGGGGTAACGCCAGATACGCGTATTTT. Its translation is CASSQALTQGGNARYAYF.

The rearrangement joins TRBV29-1 to TRBJ2-5; D ambiguous. Trimming removed 4 bases at V and 4 bases at J, with 10 bases between. From germline, CDR1 is SQVTM and CDR2 ANQGSEA. The CDR3 runs 12 residues. The CDR3 loop reads CSVVRVRETQYF. As DNA, the CDR3 is TGCAGCGTTGTCCGGGTCCGAGAGACCCAGTACTTC.

This clonotype was seen repeatedly, ten times or more. V is TRBV3-1 and J is TRBJ2-7; possibly TRBD2 for D (7 bases). The CDR3 loop spans 14 amino acids. V gave up 0 bases and J gave up 6 bases, with 12 bases separating them. Germline values: CDR1 LGHDT, CDR2 YNNKEL (reference sequence). The CDR3 sequence: CASSQERGRGEQYF. The DNA for the CDR3 is TGTGCCAGCAGCCAAGAAAGGGGGAGGGGCGAGCAGTACTTC.

The genes are TRBV7-2 and TRBJ1-4; 9 bases are a match to TRBD1. With V trimmed by 5 bases and J by 7 bases, 8 bases remained unmatched. In germline, CDR1 is SGHTA, CDR2 FQGNSA. The CDR3 totals 15 residues. The CDR3 nucleotides read TGTGCCAGCAGCCCGGACAGGGGAAGAAGTGAAAAACTGTTTTTT. The encoded protein is CASSPDRGRSEKLFF.

This chain links TRBV10-3 with TRBJ2-1; D tentatively fits TRBD1 or TRBD2 (5 bases each). CDR1 is ENHRY, CDR2 SYGVKD, per germline. There are 12 residues in the CDR3. Between the trimmed V and J ends, which lost 3 bases and 7 bases, there was a span of 7 bases. The CDR3 DNA is TGTGCCATCAGTGATTGGGGGAATGAGCAGTTCTTC. This codes for CAISDWGNEQFF.

This rearrangement joins TRBV7-8 to TRBJ2-1; a possible D gene is TRBD2 (5 bases). Trimming stripped 1 base from V and 0 bases from J, with 16 bases between. The CDR3 covers 18 residues. Germline V gene sequence: CDR1 SGHVS, CDR2 FQNEAQ. The CDR3 loop reads CASSLVLSGSPSYNEQFF. CDR3 bases: TGTGCCAGCAGCTTAGTCCTGTCGGGGAGCCCCTCCTACAATGAGCAGTTCTTC.

This clonotype has just a few counts. This rearrangement joins TRBV20-1 to TRBJ2-5; the match to TRBD1 covers 10 bases. The germline CDR1 and CDR2 sequences are DFQATT and SNEGSKA (reference sequence). This CDR3 has 13 amino acids. The V and J ends lost 3 bases and 5 bases, in that order; junction bases with no gene match: 3. The CDR3 DNA is TGCAGTGCTAGGACAGGGGGCAACGAGACCCAGTACTTC. Residues: CSARTGGNETQYF.

The chain joins TRBV28 to TRBJ2-3, with 7 nucleotides matching TRBD2. Unmatched junction bases numbered 5, after V lost 8 bases and J lost 6 bases. This CDR3 contains 12 residues. Germline lookup yields CDR1 MDHEN and CDR2 SYDVKM. The chain's CDR3 is CASGGTTDTQYF. The DNA for the CDR3 is TGTGCCAGCGGGGGGACTACCGATACGCAGTATTTT. Together with reference TRBV28 and TRBJ2-3, the CDR3 gives the full variable domain: DVKVTQSSRYLVKRTGEKVFLECVQDMDHENMFWYRQDPGLGLRLIYFSYDVKMKEKGDIPEGYSVSREKKERFSLILESASTNQTSMYLCASGGTTDTQYFGPGTRLTVL.

This clonotype was recorded a few times. The J gene is TRBJ2-4, the V gene TRBV10-1; D unresolved. Germline values: CDR1 WNHNN, CDR2 SYGVQD (reference sequence). This CDR3 comprises 15 residues. V dropped 3 bases and J dropped 0 bases, with 9 bases sitting between them. The CDR3 spells CASSENSRAKNIQYF. The CDR3 DNA is TGCGCCAGCAGTGAAAACAGCCGAGCCAAAAACATTCAGTACTTC.

This chain links TRBV18 with TRBJ2-5; D uncertain. V lost 3 bases, J lost 5 bases, and 10 bases lay in between. The CDR3 has 13 amino acids. The V gene's germline CDR1 is KGHSH and CDR2 LQKENI. The CDR3 sequence is CASSPLEMETQYF. DNA for the CDR3: TGTGCCAGCTCACCTCTAGAGATGGAGACCCAGTACTTC.

This clonotype was seen a handful of times. V usage is TRBV29-1 and J usage is TRBJ2-3; D may match TRBD1 or TRBD2 (5 bases each). The CDR3 is 13 amino acids. Germline CDR1 SQVTM, CDR2 ANQGSEA. The germline V and J ends were trimmed by 4 bases and 14 bases, with 22 bases remaining between them. For the CDR3, the DNA is TGCAGCGTTGCGGGACGTGGCTTGAGATACGCGTATTTT. Its translation: CSVAGRGLRYAYF.

This clonotype was observed a handful of times. The chain joins TRBV3-1 to TRBJ2-1; TRBD2 agrees at 10 bases. The CDR3 has 16 residues. In germline, CDR1 is LGHDT, CDR2 YNNKEL (reference sequence). Trimming at V came to 0 bases and at J to 6 bases, leaving 5 bases not matched to a gene. CDR3 sequence reads: CASSQERLAGVNEQFF. CDR3 nucleotide sequence: TGTGCCAGCAGCCAAGAACGGCTAGCGGGAGTCAATGAGCAGTTCTTC.

In DNA form, the CDR3 reads TGTGCCAGCAGCGTAGAAGACCAAGGGACCTACGAGCAGTACTTC. This translates into CASSVEDQGTYEQYF. The rearrangement uses TRBV9 and TRBJ2-7; D not resolved. CDR3 size: 15 residues. V lost 0 bases, J lost 2 bases, and 12 bases lay in between. Germline-derived CDR1 and CDR2 are SGDLS and YYNGEE.

The chain joins TRBV7-9 to TRBJ2-1; TRBD1 or TRBD2 may be the D gene (6 bases each). Germline V gene sequence: CDR1 SEHNR, CDR2 FQNEAQ (reference sequence). Trimming removed 6 bases from V and 3 bases from J, with 15 bases in between. The CDR3 is made up of 15 amino acids. The CDR3 spells CASRPRDTLYNEQFF. For the CDR3, the DNA is TGTGCCAGCAGACCGCGGGACACCCTCTACAATGAGCAGTTCTTC.

This chain links TRBV12-3 or TRBV12-4 with TRBJ2-5; possibly TRBD2 for D (6 bases). V was clipped by 6 bases and J by 11 bases, with 22 bases between them. CDR3 length equals 14 residues. The CDR3 loop reads CASSPGGGGCEQYF. The CDR3 bases are TGTGCCAGCAGCCCTGGTGGTGGGGGGTGTGAGCAGTACTTC.

The gene calls are TRBV28 and TRBJ2-1, with unresolved D. The J call may be mistaken, given a closer DNA end match to TRBJ2-7. CDR3 size: 12 residues. The germline gives CDR1 MDHEN, CDR2 SYDVKM. Written as DNA, the CDR3 is TGTGCCAGCGACTCCCCCTACAATGAGCAGTACTTC. Its translation is CASDSPYNEQYF.

This chain joins TRBV11-2 and TRBJ2-3, with 9 positions matching TRBD1. Per germline, CDR1 SGHAT and CDR2 FQNNGV. This CDR3 has 17 residues. Unmatched junction bases numbered 24, after V lost 6 bases and J lost 14 bases. As DNA, the CDR3 is TGTGCCAGCAGTTGTGCCGGGACAGGGCGGAAGCACAGATACGCGTATTTT. Amino acids: CASSCAGTGRKHRYAYF.

This chain links TRBV20-1 with TRBJ2-1, with D possibly matching TRBD1 (6 bases). CDR1 DFQATT and CDR2 SNEGSKA come from the germline V gene (reference sequence). Trimming stripped 3 bases from V and 9 bases from J, with 15 bases between. The CDR3 spans 13 residues. The CDR3 spells CSASPVGAREQFF. The CDR3 DNA is TGCAGTGCTAGCCCCGTGGGGGCCCGTGAGCAGTTCTTC.

This clonotype was recorded a few times. The CDR3 DNA follows: TGTGCCAGCAGACGGGGCGCAACACAAGAGACCCAGTACTTC. Translation gives CASRRGATQETQYF. The V gene is TRBV2, the J gene TRBJ2-5; D tentatively fits TRBD1 or TRBD2 (5 bases each). Germline CDR1 reads SNHLY; CDR2 reads FYNNEI. The CDR3 totals 14 residues. With 6 bases removed from V and 2 bases from J, the gap between germline ends came to 13 bases.

The rearrangement joins TRBV28 to TRBJ2-7; 9 bases fit TRBD1. This CDR3 comprises 14 residues. V shed 5 bases, J shed 6 bases, and the junction held 8 bases outside the gene matches. Per germline, CDR1 MDHEN and CDR2 SYDVKM. For the CDR3, the DNA is TGTGCCAGCAGTCTCTCCGGGACAGGGCGCGAGCAGTACTTC. Translated: CASSLSGTGREQYF.

The chain is built from TRBV7-9 and TRBJ2-1; D not resolved. The germline V gene encodes CDR1 SEHNR and CDR2 FQNEAQ (reference sequence). The CDR3 is 13 residues long. V was cut by 10 bases and J by 8 bases, with 18 bases left in between. The CDR3 DNA follows: TGTGCCAACGAGCGACCACGAAATGATGAGCAGTTCTTC. Its protein is CANERPRNDEQFF.

This sequence joins TRBV6-4 and TRBJ2-3, with TRBD1 as a possible D gene (6 bases). Looked up from germline, CDR1 is MRHNA and CDR2 is SNTAGT. V was cut by 0 bases and J by 1 base, with 11 bases left in between. CDR3 size: 16 residues. The DNA of the CDR3 is TGTGCCAGCAGTGACTCGTCCAGGGGCGGCACAGATACGCAGTATTTT. Protein product: CASSDSSRGGTDTQYF.

The chain has TRBV20-1 and TRBJ2-7, with 10 bases fitting TRBD2. V lost 0 bases, J lost 5 bases, and 7 bases stayed unmatched. This CDR3 is 15 amino acids long. Germline V gives CDR1 DFQATT, CDR2 SNEGSKA (reference sequence). The CDR3 sequence: CSARDFLAGVNEQYF. The CDR3 coding sequence is TGCAGTGCTAGAGATTTCCTAGCGGGAGTAAACGAGCAGTACTTC.

This clonotype appeared once. The genes are TRBV20-1 and TRBJ2-7, with a tentative D call TRBD2 (6 bases). V was cut by 4 bases and J by 0 bases, with 16 bases left in between. This CDR3 is built from 15 residues. Germline V gene sequence: CDR1 DFQATT, CDR2 SNEGSKA (reference sequence). CDR3 protein: CSATSAGLSSYEQYF. DNA for the CDR3: TGCAGTGCTACCTCAGCGGGCCTTAGCTCCTACGAGCAGTACTTC.

This rearrangement joins TRBV5-1 to TRBJ2-3; perhaps TRBD1 as D (6 bases). The V and J ends lost 0 bases and 0 bases respectively, with 17 bases between them. The CDR3 length is 18 residues. From germline, CDR1 is SGHRS and CDR2 YFSETQ. The DNA of the CDR3 is TGCGCCAGCAGCTTGGACCCCCTAGTGGGGGCTAGCACAGATACGCAGTATTTT. Amino acids: CASSLDPLVGASTDTQYF.

The V gene is TRBV10-2, the J gene TRBJ1-5, with D perhaps matching TRBD1 (5 bases). V lost 6 bases, J lost 3 bases, and 9 bases lay in between. Germline V gives CDR1 WSHSY, CDR2 SAAADI. The CDR3 extends over 13 amino acids. The CDR3 loop is CASRQDFNQPQHF. The CDR3 DNA reads TGCGCCAGCAGACAGGATTTCAATCAGCCCCAGCATTTT.